This T cell receptor (beta chain) stems from a study of cytomegalovirus exposure and HLA in healthy donors. The donors were members of the validation cohort comprising over 100 subjects, separate from the roughly 600-subject first cohort. Study-level points and caveats: Subsequent analysis showed first-cohort TCR clusters tending to co-occur in more than 90 validation repertoires. The classifier, whose performance was assessed in both the original and validation cohorts, reportedly diagnosed cytomegalovirus status with high specificity and sensitivity.

Measured with immunoSEQ multiplex PCR; TCRdb has only the in-frame clones, and not every one. The sample includes 200,000 to 250,000 clones, less than 85% of them seen just once. Trimming cost V 4 bases and J 2 bases; bases outside gene matches: 8. The CDR3 consists of 16 residues. Germline V gene sequence: CDR1 MNHEY, CDR2 SMNVEV (reference sequence). Remarks on this clone: Its target is not known.

This TCR derives from a woman under 30 in good health and CMV-seronegative. This chain links TRBV27 with TRBJ1-3; 7 bases match TRBD1. Sample: PBMCs. The CDR3, as DNA: TGTGCCAGCAGTTCCCTTACAGGGGACACTGGAAACACCATATATTTT. Protein sequence: CASSSLTGDTGNTIYF.